This TCR beta chain was found in a study of cytomegalovirus exposure and HLA in healthy donors. At the level of the study: Of some 400 genotyped donors, 81% grouped in the Caucasian-associated ancestry cluster. Study-level findings and limits: There were 150 or so TCR beta chains listed as cytomegalovirus-associated.

The PCR used 60 Vbeta and 13 Jbeta primers. TCRdb keeps only in-frame clones here, not all; method: immunoSEQ multiplex PCR. The top ten hold about 1.9% of the sample, which has around 200,000 clones, roughly four fifths seen once. A remark on this clone: Antigen: not known.

Germline trimming cut 5 bases from V and 7 bases from J; bases unmatched to any gene: 8. Germline CDR1 and CDR2: LNHDA and SQIVND (reference sequence). This CDR3 comprises 16 residues. The chain couples TRBV19 to TRBJ2-2; 12 nucleotides line up with TRBD1. The sequence was obtained from a man aged 25 to 45 in good health and CMV-seronegative. The sequenced material came from PBMCs. CDR3 residues: CASSARDRGRVGELFF. The CDR3 DNA reads TGTGCCAGTAGTGCCCGGGACAGGGGGCGTGTCGGGGAGCTGTTTTTT.